This TCR beta chain was profiled in a study of T cells after yellow fever vaccination (dated by TCRdb to the late 2010s). Turning to the overall study: The SMART-Seq v4 Ultra Low Input RNA kit was used to prepare libraries from fractions with low cell numbers. To track T-cell clones before and after primary and booster YFV17D yellow fever vaccination, bulk TCR alpha and beta repertoires were sequenced longitudinally. Bulk PBMC replicates and cell subsets were isolated from blood drawn at multiple timepoints before and after both primary and secondary immunization. Two healthy male donors, one aged 18 to 30 and one aged 30 to 40 years, were included in the cohort.

TCRdb records Illumina NovaSeq 6000 as the sequencer. TCR cDNA was made using 5'RACE template switching, a step that added a universal primer site and unique molecular identifiers. Priming of cDNA synthesis was performed from both the TCR alpha and TCR beta constant segments. Library amplification used two PCR steps, and the second PCR step added sample barcodes and sequencing adapters. Sequencing of libraries was performed on Illumina HiSeq 2500 (2x100 bp) or NovaSeq (2x150 bp). The paper's processing steps were these. MIGEC handled demultiplexing of reads and collapsing into UMI consensus sequences, while MiXCR performed V(D)J alignment. Using edgeR on replicate PBMC samples, clonotypes were called vaccine-responding if FDR was below 0.01 and the log2 fold change was above 5 up to day 15. CD4 or CD8 identity was assigned to each bulk clonotype according to whether the clonotype was present at higher abundance in the sequenced CD4 repertoire or the sequenced CD8 repertoire. TCRdb redid the processing of the public reads, applying fastp at Q25 and MiXCR, and retained in-frame beta chains. Rows with a matching CDR3 protein are joined into one entry that keeps the most common DNA and genes. TCRdb assigned the V and J calls; the authors' analysis was not used. This sample holds 100,000 to 150,000 distinct CDR3 sequences; about 8.4% were observed only once. Together, the top ten hold 40% of the sample.

The treatment or condition label on this specimen signifies: live attenuated yellow fever vaccine strain. PBMCs were isolated from peripheral blood using a standard Ficoll-Paque protocol. Dynabeads CD4 and CD8 positive selection kits were used to isolate CD4 and CD8 T-cell fractions. RNA was extracted with TriZol from bulk PBMCs, CD4 and CD8 fractions, and dextramer-positive and dextramer-negative fractions. From the cysteine through the phenylalanine, the CDR3 covers 14 amino acids. Only the CDR3 DNA stays, 42 bases, in frame from base 1. A distance of 15 bases separates the germline ends of V and J, which lose 3 bases and 9 bases respectively. Based on the germline V gene, the CDR1 and CDR2 sequences are MGHRA and YSYEKL. With respect to this clonotype: This receptor's antigen is unknown. Nothing much larger sits one base from this clone, and base qualities are not available.

What the work shows at the level of the full study, not this receptor alone: Compared with the primary T-cell response, the secondary T-cell response was faster but weaker, reaching its peak on day 5 rather than on day 15. Because abundant contaminating clonotypes from the bulk population could be contained in FACS-sorted repertoires, computational filtering was required. A small share of clonotypes occurred in both CD4 and CD8 compartments, likely arising from convergent recombination. Because the study included only a couple of donors, the extent to which the findings can be generalized is limited. Most clones expanded after primary vaccination (96% of CD4 and over 80% of CD8) were re-detected after the booster, suggesting that broad memory maintenance occurred.

The rearranged chain carries TRBV4-1 and TRBJ1-5; TRBD1 is a possible D gene, resting on 5 matching bases. This clonotype originated in a man aged 18 to 29 who received the YFV17D yellow fever vaccine. This sample comprised CD8+ T cells sorted from PBMCs, obtained on the day of the yellow fever booster vaccination. The CDR3 sequence is CASSHIGGIRPQHF. Read as DNA, the sequence is TGCGCCAGCAGCCACATTGGGGGAATCAGGCCCCAGCATTTT.